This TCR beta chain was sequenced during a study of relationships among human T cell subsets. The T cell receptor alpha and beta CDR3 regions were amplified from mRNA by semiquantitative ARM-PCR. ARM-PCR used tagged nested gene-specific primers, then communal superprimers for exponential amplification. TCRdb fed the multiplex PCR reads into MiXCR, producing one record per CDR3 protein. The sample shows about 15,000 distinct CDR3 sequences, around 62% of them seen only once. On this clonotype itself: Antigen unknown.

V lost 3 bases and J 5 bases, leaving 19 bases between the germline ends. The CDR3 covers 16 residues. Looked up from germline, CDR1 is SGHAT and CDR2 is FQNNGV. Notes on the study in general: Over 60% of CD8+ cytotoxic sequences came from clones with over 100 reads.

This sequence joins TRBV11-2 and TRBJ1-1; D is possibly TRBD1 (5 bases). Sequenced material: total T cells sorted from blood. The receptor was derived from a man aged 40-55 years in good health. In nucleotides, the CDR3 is TGTGCCAGCAGCTTTGGCCTGGACACCCGGGGGACTGAAGCTTTCTTT. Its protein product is CASSFGLDTRGTEAFF.